The 16 T cell receptor beta chains listed next were all sequenced from one sample in a study of Ad26.COV2.S vaccination and SARS-CoV-2 variants. Treatment noted: over 15 received Ad26.COV2.S at low or high dose, single or two shots; 5 received placebo; per-sample allocation not given. The samples were gathered on day 63 after the first injection of vaccine or placebo. Clones were sequenced by immunoSEQ multiplex PCR, and TCRdb holds only the in-frame ones, with some missing. The sample carries 300,000 to 350,000 clones, around 88% recorded once. Sequencing was performed on peripheral blood, taken in a trial of Ad26.COV2.S vaccine versus placebo. These receptors came from a person aged 18 to 65 who received the Ad26.COV2.S COVID-19 vaccine or a placebo.

The sample holds a few counts of this clone. The CDR3 nucleotides read TGTGCCAGTGGGGGAGAGACCCAGTACTTC. It specifies CASGGETQYF. The chain has TRBV19 and TRBJ2-5; D possibly uses TRBD1 or TRBD2 (5 bases each). CDR1 and CDR2 (germline): LNHDA, SQIVND (reference sequence). The CDR3 is 10 amino acids. V lost 8 bases and J lost 4, with 5 bases in between. The variable domain in full, with the rest retrieved from reference TRBV19 and TRBJ2-5, is DGGITQSPKYLFRKEGQNVTLSCEQNLNHDAMYWYRQDPGQGLRLIYYSQIVNDFQKGDIAEGYSVSREKKESFPLTVTSAQKNPTAFYLCASGGETQYFGPGTRLLVL.

The CDR3 loop is CASSSGGGVRPQHF. CDR3 DNA sequence: TGTGCCAGCAGTTCGGGGGGCGGGGTTCGGCCCCAGCATTTT. The J gene is TRBJ1-5, the V gene TRBV28; TRBD1 is a possible D gene (6 bases). V lost 4 bases and J 9 bases, leaving 16 bases between the germline ends. The CDR3 consists of 14 residues. Germline V lookup: CDR1 MDHEN, CDR2 SYDVKM.

This chain connects TRBV9 to TRBJ2-2; tentative D call: TRBD2 (5 bases). The CDR3 is 18 residues long. V was pared by 0 bases and J by 1 base, with 16 bases between. The V gene's germline CDR1 is SGDLS and CDR2 YYNGEE. DNA of the CDR3: TGTGCCAGCAGCGTAGTGGACTCCTTCCAATTGAACACCGGGGAGCTGTTTTTT. This translates into CASSVVDSFQLNTGELFF.

This chain uses TRBV5-8 with TRBJ1-5, with D unresolved. V dropped 2 bases and J dropped 4 bases, with 13 bases sitting between them. Germline V gene lookup returns CDR1 SGHTS and CDR2 YDEGEE. The CDR3 runs to 15 residues. The CDR3 sequence is CASSLGLQKNQPQHF. The CDR3 DNA is TGTGCCAGCAGCTTAGGGTTGCAGAAAAATCAGCCCCAGCATTTT. Based on the CDR3 plus reference TRBV5-8 and TRBJ1-5, the full variable domain is EAGVTQSPTHLIKTRGQQATLRCSPISGHTSVYWYQQALGLGLQFLLWYDEGEERNRGNFPPRFSGRQFPNYSSELNVNALELEDSALYLCASSLGLQKNQPQHFGDGTRLSIL.

The rearrangement links TRBV7-9 to TRBJ1-1; 8 bases agree with TRBD1. CDR1 is SEHNR and CDR2 is FQNEAQ in the germline V gene (reference sequence). J was trimmed by 6 bases and V by 3 bases; bases with no gene match: 12. CDR3 length equals 16 residues. The CDR3 DNA reads as TGTGCCAGCAGCTTGGACAGGGTTCCTTCTGGCCCTGAAGCTTTCTTT. Translating it yields CASSLDRVPSGPEAFF.

V and J are TRBV19 and TRBJ2-2; 12 bases align to TRBD1. The CDR3 has 20 amino acids. Germline assignment: CDR1 LNHDA and CDR2 SQIVND (reference sequence). The ends lost 5 bases at V and 5 bases at J; junction bases unmatched: 18. The CDR3 DNA reads as TGTGCCAGTAGTGTGATCGGGACAGGGGGCGGTATAAGTGGAACCGGGGAGCTGTTTTTT. Amino acids: CASSVIGTGGGISGTGELFF.

This clone was observed a few times. The chain links TRBV9 to TRBJ2-2; 8 nucleotides match TRBD2. The CDR3 sequence is 16 residues long. V shed 3 bases and J 9 bases; nucleotides not matched to a gene: 13. Germline CDR1 is SGDLS and CDR2 is YYNGEE. CDR3 nucleotide sequence: TGTGCCAGCAGCGCCCGGGCCGGGAGCGGGAGTAGGGAGCTGTTTTTT. It is translated as CASSARAGSGSRELFF.

The chain carries TRBV6-5 and TRBJ2-1; D may be TRBD1 or TRBD2 (5 bases each). Trimming removed 2 bases from V and 5 bases from J, with 10 bases in between. Germline lookup yields CDR1 MNHEY and CDR2 SVGAGI. The CDR3 sequence is 14 residues long. CDR3 residues: CASSYEGPNNEQFF. In nucleotides, the CDR3 is TGTGCCAGCAGTTACGAGGGGCCAAACAATGAGCAGTTCTTC.

The rearrangement links TRBV12-3 or TRBV12-4 to TRBJ1-2, with D possibly being TRBD1 (6 bases). Between the trimmed V and J ends, which lost 5 bases and 7 bases, there was a span of 14 bases. The CDR3 extends over 13 amino acids. CDR3 in amino acids: CASSLYRVGGYTF. The CDR3 DNA reads as TGTGCCAGCAGTCTATACAGGGTTGGTGGCTACACCTTC.

The CDR3 DNA sequence: TGTGCCAGCCTTGATTCATACAGGGGGGAGCAGTTCTTC. Translating gives CASLDSYRGEQFF. This rearrangement joins TRBV6-5 to TRBJ2-1; 8 nucleotides match TRBD1. This CDR3 has 13 residues. With 8 bases clipped from V and 10 bases from J, the junction kept 10 bases outside the gene matches. Germline V gene lookup returns CDR1 MNHEY and CDR2 SVGAGI.

The genes are TRBV5-5 and TRBJ2-3; TRBD1 agrees at 12 bases. The CDR3 runs 15 residues. V was clipped by 3 bases and J by 4 bases; unmatched bases: 3. Germline V gives CDR1 SGHKS, CDR2 YYEKEE (reference sequence). The CDR3 is CASSWGQGASDTQYF. DNA of the CDR3: TGTGCCAGCAGCTGGGGACAGGGGGCCTCAGATACGCAGTATTTT.

The J gene is TRBJ2-3, the V gene TRBV28; maybe TRBD1 (7 bases). The CDR3 is 18 residues long. The germline CDR1 and CDR2 sequences are MDHEN and SYDVKM. V was clipped by 1 base and J by 4 bases, with 21 bases between them. The CDR3, as DNA: TGTGCCAGCAGTTTATCACCTTGGAAGGGGGCGGGATCAGATACGCAGTATTTT. It is translated as CASSLSPWKGAGSDTQYF. Using reference TRBV28 and TRBJ2-3 for the parts outside the CDR3, the full variable domain is DVKVTQSSRYLVKRTGEKVFLECVQDMDHENMFWYRQDPGLGLRLIYFSYDVKMKEKGDIPEGYSVSREKKERFSLILESASTNQTSMYLCASSLSPWKGAGSDTQYFGPGTRLTVL.

The J gene is TRBJ1-5, the V gene TRBV7-9; D might be TRBD1 (6 bases). Trimming cost V 5 bases and J 2 bases, with 10 bases left between them. The CDR3 extends over 14 amino acids. Germline V gene lookup returns CDR1 SEHNR and CDR2 FQNEAQ (reference sequence). The CDR3 reads CASSAPGGNQPQHF. CDR3 DNA sequence: TGTGCCAGCAGCGCCCCAGGGGGCAATCAGCCCCAGCATTTT.

This chain connects TRBV19 to TRBJ2-2; a possible D gene is TRBD1 (5 bases). The CDR3 extends over 16 amino acids. V lost 0 bases to trimming and J lost 4 bases, with 12 bases between them. CDR1 and CDR2 from the germline V gene are LNHDA and SQIVND (reference sequence). CDR3 residues: CASSIEDSRTTGELFF. In nucleotides, the CDR3 is TGTGCCAGTAGTATAGAAGACAGCAGGACCACCGGGGAGCTGTTTTTT.

This clone occurred a few times. This chain joins TRBV24-1 and TRBJ2-2, with unresolved D. V lost 6 bases to trimming and J lost 0 bases, with 4 bases between them. The CDR3 extends over 13 amino acids. Germline CDR1 is KGHDR and CDR2 is SFDVKD. CDR3 nucleotides: TGTGCCACCAGTTTCGCGAACACCGGGGAGCTGTTTTTT. This codes for CATSFANTGELFF.

This chain joins TRBV6-2 or TRBV6-3 and TRBJ2-7, with 7 nucleotides matching TRBD2. This CDR3 is built from 13 residues. V was clipped by 0 bases and J by 7 bases; unmatched bases: 3. CDR1 and CDR2 from the germline V gene are MNHEY and SVGEGT. CDR3 DNA: TGTGCCAGCAGTTACTCGACGGGGGGTGAGCAGTACTTC. Its translation is CASSYSTGGEQYF.